These T cell receptor beta chains were read from a single sample in a study of identical twins. MiXCR, applied by TCRdb to the 5' RACE reads, yields one record per CDR3 protein. Of about 470,000 distinct CDR3 sequences listed, approximately 24% were seen once; the top ten hold 2.5% to 3.5%. The sample also formed part of further work on T cells expressing NK-cell markers.

The specimen was CD4+ T cells sorted from blood. These receptors originate from a woman in her late teens or twenties in good health. Both conserved end residues are part of each CDR3. Fields, in order: J gene, clone size, V gene, D gene, CDR3 protein, CDR3 DNA. A D gene is named only where the DNA matches it firmly. Clone sizes are given selectively: once, few, many, or a class where the clone is expanded.

>TRBJ2-7|-|TRBV6-5|-
CASSYSLDSPYEQYF
TGTGCCAGCAGTTACTCACTAGATTCACCCTACGAGCAGTACTTC
>TRBJ2-7|-|TRBV7-2|TRBD2
CASSLALAGRTYEQYF
TGTGCCAGCAGCTTAGCCCTAGCGGGTCGAACCTACGAGCAGTACTTC
>TRBJ1-6|-|TRBV12-5|-
CASGGEATNSPLHF
TGTGCTAGTGGGGGGGAGGCTACGAATTCACCCCTCCACTTT
>TRBJ2-7|few|TRBV10-3|-
CAISAQSSYEQYF
TGTGCCATCAGTGCTCAAAGCTCCTACGAGCAGTACTTC
>TRBJ1-1|few|TRBV18|-
CASSEGGLGTEAFF
TGTGCCAGCTCCGAGGGGGGGCTTGGCACTGAAGCTTTCTTT
>TRBJ2-3|-|TRBV7-4|TRBD2
CASSYTSGNTDTQYF
TGTGCCAGCAGTTACACTAGCGGAAACACAGATACGCAGTATTTT
>TRBJ2-3|-|TRBV4-3|TRBD2
CASSQGVGGSADTQYF
TGCGCCAGCAGCCAAGGAGTCGGCGGGAGCGCAGATACGCAGTATTTT
>TRBJ1-5|few|TRBV12-3/TRBV12-4|-
CASSLMGASNQPQHF
TGTGCCAGCAGTTTAATGGGTGCGAGCAATCAGCCCCAGCATTTT
>TRBJ2-7|few|TRBV12-3/TRBV12-4|-
CASSLGLGSGYEQYF
TGTGCCAGCAGTTTAGGCCTGGGGAGCGGCTACGAGCAGTACTTC
>TRBJ2-2|-|TRBV7-9|-
CASTPQAGAISGELFF
TGTGCCAGCACCCCCCAGGCGGGGGCGATTTCCGGGGAGCTGTTTTTT
>TRBJ1-1|-|TRBV6-6|-
CACHRMNTEAFF
TGTGCCTGTCACAGAATGAACACTGAAGCTTTCTTT
>TRBJ2-2|-|TRBV4-3|-
CASSQGTHNTGELFF
TGCGCCAGCAGCCAAGGGACCCATAACACCGGGGAGCTGTTTTTT
>TRBJ2-5|-|TRBV20-1|-
CSAFRRVGQETQYF
TGCAGTGCATTTCGCAGGGTCGGGCAAGAGACCCAGTACTTC
>TRBJ1-5|-|TRBV12-3/TRBV12-4|-
CASSLTAYQPQHF
TGTGCCAGCAGTTTGACTGCCTATCAGCCCCAGCATTTT
>TRBJ2-3|-|TRBV5-1|-
CASSLSGGATTDTQYF
TGCGCCAGCAGCTTGTCGGGGGGCGCGACCACAGATACGCAGTATTTT
>TRBJ1-1|few|TRBV7-8|-
CASSLGGSWHTEAFF
TGTGCCAGCAGCTTAGGAGGGTCCTGGCACACTGAAGCTTTCTTT
>TRBJ1-1|-|TRBV5-1|-
CASSLGGFGAFF
TGCGCCAGCAGCTTGGGGGGGTTTGGGGCTTTCTTT
>TRBJ1-1|few|TRBV20-1|TRBD1
CSARVQGAPTFF
TGCAGTGCTAGAGTGCAGGGGGCGCCTACTTTCTTT
>TRBJ1-5|-|TRBV6-2/TRBV6-3|-
CASGDRFNQPQHF
TGTGCCAGCGGCGACAGGTTCAATCAGCCCCAGCATTTT
>TRBJ2-7|-|TRBV9|TRBD2
CASSVVAGVSYEQYF
TGTGCCAGCAGCGTCGTAGCGGGAGTAAGTTACGAGCAGTACTTC
>TRBJ1-5|-|TRBV28|TRBD1
CASSQTGLMSQPQHF
TGTGCCAGCAGTCAGACAGGGTTGATGAGCCAGCCCCAGCATTTT
>TRBJ2-3|-|TRBV20-1|TRBD2
CSALGERGDSADTQYF
TGCAGTGCTTTGGGTGAGCGGGGGGACTCTGCAGATACGCAGTATTTT
>TRBJ2-7|few|TRBV25-1|TRBD1
CASAEQGGFYEQYF
TGTGCCAGCGCCGAACAGGGGGGATTCTACGAGCAGTACTTC
>TRBJ2-1|-|TRBV12-3/TRBV12-4|-
CASSPGASSYNEQFF
TGTGCCAGCAGTCCAGGGGCAAGCTCCTACAATGAGCAGTTCTTC
>TRBJ2-7|many|TRBV12-3/TRBV12-4|-
CASSLTSPYEQYF
TGTGCCAGCAGTTTAACTAGCCCCTACGAGCAGTACTTC
>TRBJ1-1|-|TRBV30|-
CAWSWSGMNTEAFF
TGTGCCTGGAGTTGGTCGGGGATGAACACTGAAGCTTTCTTT
>TRBJ2-1|few|TRBV20-1|TRBD2
CSAAGLAGGPGSYNEQFF
TGCAGTGCGGCCGGACTAGCGGGAGGGCCGGGGTCCTACAATGAGCAGTTCTTC
>TRBJ2-1|few|TRBV12-5|TRBD1
CASGLIWDRAGNEQFF
TGTGCTAGTGGTTTGATTTGGGACAGGGCTGGGAATGAGCAGTTCTTC
>TRBJ1-1|-|TRBV9|-
CASSSQSGGTEAFF
TGTGCCAGCAGCTCACAGTCCGGGGGCACTGAAGCTTTCTTT
>TRBJ2-1|-|TRBV6-4|-
CASGGESMMIF
TGTGCCAGCGGGGGCGAGAGCATGATGATCTTC
>TRBJ2-5|few|TRBV12-3/TRBV12-4|TRBD2
CASSPGLAGGALETQYF
TGTGCCAGCAGTCCGGGCCTAGCGGGGGGAGCGCTTGAGACCCAGTACTTC
>TRBJ1-1|-|TRBV10-3|-
CAISELDDTEAFF
TGTGCCATCAGTGAATTAGACGACACTGAAGCTTTCTTT
>TRBJ1-2|-|TRBV20-1|-
CSAIRGYGYTF
TGCAGTGCTATCAGGGGTTATGGCTACACCTTC
>TRBJ2-1|few|TRBV4-3|-
CASSHGTGDEQFF
TGCGCCAGCAGCCACGGCACGGGAGATGAGCAGTTCTTC
>TRBJ2-3|few|TRBV19|TRBD2
CASSTPGLATQYF
TGTGCCAGTAGTACTCCGGGACTAGCGACGCAGTATTTT
>TRBJ2-2|many|TRBV6-5|-
CASSYDWKAGELFF
TGTGCCAGCAGTTACGATTGGAAAGCCGGGGAGCTGTTTTTT
>TRBJ1-3|many|TRBV5-1|-
CASSLEGGNTIYF
TGCGCCAGCAGCTTAGAAGGCGGAAACACCATATATTTT